This T cell receptor (beta chain) stems from a study of regulatory T cells in long-lasting Graves disease. Study at large: Positive TSH receptor antibodies alongside over 5 years of antithyroid drugs were what marked Graves' disease as persistent.

Building the TCR beta libraries relied on iRepertoire HTBI primers, and CDR3 regions underwent Arm-PCR. TCRdb ran MiXCR on the multiplex PCR reads and lists one entry per CDR3 protein. Of about 470,000 distinct CDR3 sequences in the sample, roughly 21% were seen once. Time point denoted: persistent/refractory GD, antithyroid drugs over 5 years with positive TRAb. Generation of the TCR library employed RNA extracted from PBMCs. Ten or more counts support this clonotype. This CDR3 has 14 residues. V lost 4 bases to trimming and J lost 5 bases, with 11 bases between them. The germline V gene has CDR1 MDHEN and CDR2 SYDVKM.

The chain has TRBV28 and TRBJ1-4; unclear D gene. The source was peripheral blood mononuclear cells (PBMCs), collected when the disease was refractory, from a patient treated with antithyroid drugs. This clonotype was obtained from a female donor with Graves disease. The CDR3 DNA is TGTGCCAGCAGTTACGACGGGGAAAATGAAAAACTGTTTTTT. Translated: CASSYDGENEKLFF.